What follows is one TCR beta chain and its context. Its target antigen remains unknown. It has no much larger one-base neighbor in the sample; base qualities were not kept. The junction carries 18 bases between V and J, which are trimmed by 2 bases and 1 base respectively. According to the germline V gene, CDR1 reads MNHNS and CDR2 reads SASEGT. The CDR3 numbers 17 residues from cysteine through phenylalanine. The kept DNA is CDR3 alone, 51 bases in frame from the first base. TCRbeta CDR3 regions were amplified from genomic DNA by means of the immunoSEQ Assay, a bias-controlled multiplex PCR. The source study handled its data this way. The number of nucleated cells in each sample was estimated from the amplification of reference gene primers within the assay. To quantify the absolute abundance of each unique TCRbeta CDR3 rearrangement, sequence reads were collapsed and filtered. For each sample, productive Simpson clonality was calculated as the square root of Simpson's diversity index over productive rearrangements. The source is immuneACCESS, and TCRdb retained only in-frame sequences with V and J called. Part of the clones is not carried over; for the studies checked, unresolved V genes explain less than half of this, and the remainder is unexplained. Clonal size and the V and J genes are those of that table, whereas D and trimming came from the DNA. Here the sample has tens of thousands of clones; under 85% occur a single time. About 4% of the sample comes from the top ten.

Whole blood was collected in K2EDTA tubes by collaborating institutions according to the institutions' own protocols. For TCRbeta analysis, collaborators shipped samples as frozen whole blood, isolated PBMCs, or DNA extracted from either of those sample types. This entry comes from a study of blood T cell repertoires in COVID-19 (dated by TCRdb to 2020 to 2022). Study-level background: Collaborator samples came from the United States, Italy and Spain and covered acute and convalescent phases of COVID-19. The repertoires were made available in a free public database intended to serve as a resource for research on the immune response to SARS-CoV-2. Sample metadata almost always included a de-identified subject ID, COVID-19 status, age in years and sex. Deeply sampled blood TCRbeta repertoires from subjects exposed to, actively infected with, or recovered from COVID-19 were included in the dataset. The prospective study material was composed of cDNA or gDNA derived from T cells, B-cell-depleted T cells, or PBMCs. Where available, HLA class I and class II types were obtained from metadata supplied by the sample provider rather than from assay-based typing. The samples were drawn from two sources: the first 160 participants of the ongoing ImmuneRACE study, and approximately 1,300 subjects contributed by 6 global collaborators. Points the paper makes about the study in general: The amount of clinical and demographic metadata varied by source and participant and was provided uncurated.

The sample taken for sequencing was peripheral blood. The chain joins TRBV6-1 to TRBJ2-7; the D gene is perhaps TRBD2, on 7 matching bases. The receptor was isolated from a woman older than 75 with acute or convalescent COVID-19. The bases read TGTGCCAGCAGTGAATCCCGGGGAGGGACATATTCCTACGAGCAGTACTTC. Its protein reads: CASSESRGGTYSYEQYF.